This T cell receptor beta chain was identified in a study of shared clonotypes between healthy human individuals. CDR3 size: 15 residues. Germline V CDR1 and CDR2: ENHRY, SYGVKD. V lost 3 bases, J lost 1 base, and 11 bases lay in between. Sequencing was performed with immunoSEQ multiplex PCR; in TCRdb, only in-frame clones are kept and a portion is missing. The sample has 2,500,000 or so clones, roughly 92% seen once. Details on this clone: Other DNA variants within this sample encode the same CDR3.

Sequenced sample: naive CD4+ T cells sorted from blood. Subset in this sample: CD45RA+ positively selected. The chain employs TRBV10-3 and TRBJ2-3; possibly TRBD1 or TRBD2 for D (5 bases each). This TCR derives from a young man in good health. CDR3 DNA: TGTGCCATCAGTGAATCAAGGGGAGGCACAGATACGCAGTATTTT. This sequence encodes CAISESRGGTDTQYF.